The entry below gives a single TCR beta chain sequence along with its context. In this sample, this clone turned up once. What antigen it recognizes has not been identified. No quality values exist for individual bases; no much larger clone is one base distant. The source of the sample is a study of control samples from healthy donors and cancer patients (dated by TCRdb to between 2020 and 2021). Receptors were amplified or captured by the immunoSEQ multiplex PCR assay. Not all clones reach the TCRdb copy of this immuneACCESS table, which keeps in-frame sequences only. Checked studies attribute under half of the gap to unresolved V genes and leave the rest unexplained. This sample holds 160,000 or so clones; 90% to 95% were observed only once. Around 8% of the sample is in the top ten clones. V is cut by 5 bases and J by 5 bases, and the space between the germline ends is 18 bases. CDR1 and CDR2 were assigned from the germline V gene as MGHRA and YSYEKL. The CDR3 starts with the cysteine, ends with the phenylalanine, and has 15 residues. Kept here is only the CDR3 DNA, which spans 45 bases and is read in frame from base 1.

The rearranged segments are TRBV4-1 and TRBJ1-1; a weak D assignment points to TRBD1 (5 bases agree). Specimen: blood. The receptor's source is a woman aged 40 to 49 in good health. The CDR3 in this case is CASSSRLGVQTEAFF. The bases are TGCGCCAGCAGCTCAAGGTTGGGGGTCCAGACTGAAGCTTTCTTT.